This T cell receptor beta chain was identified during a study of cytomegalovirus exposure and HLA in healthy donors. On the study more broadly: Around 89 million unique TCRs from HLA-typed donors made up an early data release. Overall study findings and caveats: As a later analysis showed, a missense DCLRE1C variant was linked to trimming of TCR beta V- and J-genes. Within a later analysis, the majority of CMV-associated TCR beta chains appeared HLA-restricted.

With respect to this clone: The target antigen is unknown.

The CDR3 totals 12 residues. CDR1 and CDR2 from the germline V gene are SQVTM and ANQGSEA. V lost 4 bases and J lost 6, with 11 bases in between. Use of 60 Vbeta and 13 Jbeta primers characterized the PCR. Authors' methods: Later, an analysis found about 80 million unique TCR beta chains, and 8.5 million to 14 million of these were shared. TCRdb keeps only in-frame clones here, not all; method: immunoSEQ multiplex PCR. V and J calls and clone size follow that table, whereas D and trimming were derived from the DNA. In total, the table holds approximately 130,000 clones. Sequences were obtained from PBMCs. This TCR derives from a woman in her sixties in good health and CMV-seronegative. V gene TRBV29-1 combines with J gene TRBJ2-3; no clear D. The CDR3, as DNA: TGCAGCGTTGGAGGTCTTCGGGATACGCAGTATTTT. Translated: CSVGGLRDTQYF.